A selection of T cell receptor beta chains follows, all from one sample in a study of blood T cell repertoires in COVID-19. Data came from immunoSEQ multiplex PCR; TCRdb stores just in-frame clones and leaves some out. The table has more than 90,000 clones, around 80% seen once. The sample comprised peripheral blood. These receptors were obtained from a human donor in a cohort sampled during active COVID-19. CDR3s include the opening cysteine and the closing phenylalanine or tryptophan. The D gene is left open where the match is weak. Part of the rows lack a size; the others show once, few, many or a class for expanded clones.

>TRBV19|-|-|TRBJ2-7
CASSPRGSSAYEQYF
TGTGCCAGTAGTCCCCGAGGCAGCTCGGCATACGAGCAGTACTTC
>TRBV27|-|-|TRBJ1-1
CASSLAGALTRNTEAFF
TGTGCCAGCAGTTTAGCGGGGGCGCTTACCCGCAACACTGAAGCTTTCTTT
>TRBV5-1|-|-|TRBJ1-2
CASSPRDTYGYTF
TGCGCCAGCAGCCCACGGGACACCTATGGCTACACCTTC
>TRBV11-3|-|TRBD2|TRBJ2-1
CASSLGGLAGADNEQFF
TGTGCCAGCAGCTTAGGTGGACTAGCGGGGGCGGACAATGAGCAGTTCTTC
>TRBV11-2|-|TRBD2|TRBJ2-7
CASSWPFSGGAYEQYF
TGTGCCAGCAGCTGGCCATTTAGCGGGGGGGCCTACGAGCAGTACTTC
>TRBV21-1|-|-|TRBJ1-6
CASVWTENSPLHF
TGTGCCAGCGTGTGGACAGAGAATTCACCCCTCCACTTT
>TRBV2|-|-|TRBJ1-1
CASRRGGANTEAFF
TGTGCCAGCAGGCGCGGGGGGGCGAACACTGAAGCTTTCTTT
>TRBV28|-|TRBD1|TRBJ2-7
CASSRQGYEQYF
TGTGCCAGCTCCCGACAGGGGTACGAGCAGTACTTC
>TRBV3-1/TRBV3-2|-|TRBD1|TRBJ1-5
CASSPDRSNQPQHF
TGTGCCAGCAGCCCGGACAGGTCAAATCAGCCCCAGCATTTT
>TRBV18|-|-|TRBJ2-5
CASSLAGAAKETQYF
TGTGCCAGCTCACTCGCGGGGGCAGCTAAAGAGACCCAGTACTTC
>TRBV11-3|-|-|TRBJ2-6
CASSPSLTGAGANVLTF
TGTGCCAGCAGCCCGAGCCTAACAGGTGCTGGGGCCAACGTCCTGACTTTC
>TRBV19|-|TRBD1|TRBJ2-5
CASSFRDRYQETQYF
TGTGCCAGTAGTTTCCGGGACAGGTACCAAGAGACCCAGTACTTC
>TRBV27|few|TRBD2|TRBJ2-6
CASTPNGLAGASGANVLTF
TGTGCCAGCACCCCCAATGGTCTAGCGGGGGCCTCTGGGGCCAACGTCCTGACTTTC
>TRBV18|few|-|TRBJ1-3
CASSPPSGVGNTIYF
TGTGCCAGCTCACCACCGTCAGGGGTTGGAAACACCATATATTTT
>TRBV18|few|-|TRBJ1-2
CASSPRKGDIWTGYTF
TGTGCCAGCTCACCTAGGAAAGGGGATATATGGACTGGCTACACCTTC
>TRBV18|-|-|TRBJ2-1
CASSPFQGSPSYNEQFF
TGTGCCAGCTCTCCCTTCCAGGGATCCCCTTCCTACAATGAGCAGTTCTTC
>TRBV19|-|-|TRBJ2-7
CASSTVSSYEQYF
TGTGCCAGTAGTACCGTGAGCTCCTACGAGCAGTACTTC
>TRBV7-3|-|TRBD1|TRBJ2-5
CASSPTRQGRETQYF
TGTGCCAGCAGCCCGACCCGACAGGGGAGGGAGACCCAGTACTTC
>TRBV4-3|-|-|TRBJ2-2
CASSLMTGNTGELFF
TGCGCCAGCAGTCTTATGACGGGGAACACCGGGGAGCTGTTTTTT
>TRBV5-1|-|TRBD1|TRBJ2-2
CASSRDPPGQSVTGELFF
TGCGCCAGCAGCCGCGATCCGCCGGGACAGTCGGTCACCGGGGAGCTGTTTTTT
>TRBV4-3|few|TRBD1|TRBJ1-1
CASSQDSQGAQNTEAFF
TGCGCCAGCAGCCAAGATAGCCAGGGGGCACAAAACACTGAAGCTTTCTTT
>TRBV6-5|-|TRBD1|TRBJ2-7
CASRSPGTGLYEQYF
TGTGCCAGCAGATCACCGGGGACAGGGCTGTACGAGCAGTACTTC
>TRBV5-6|-|TRBD1|TRBJ1-2
CASSRVDRGDYGYTF
TGTGCCAGCAGCCGTGTTGACAGGGGAGATTATGGCTACACCTTC
>TRBV19|-|TRBD1|TRBJ2-3
CASSIRGPNTDTQYF
TGTGCCAGTAGTATCAGGGGGCCCAACACAGATACGCAGTATTTT
>TRBV5-6|-|-|TRBJ2-3
CASSYLTGITDTQYF
TGTGCCAGCAGCTACTTGACGGGGATCACAGATACGCAGTATTTT
>TRBV28|-|-|TRBJ1-1
CASRKDSMRIMNTEAFF
TGTGCCAGCAGGAAGGACAGTATGAGAATCATGAACACTGAAGCTTTCTTT
>TRBV7-3|-|TRBD2|TRBJ2-3
CASSSRLAGASTDTQYF
TGTGCCAGCAGCTCAAGACTAGCGGGGGCTAGCACAGATACGCAGTATTTT
>TRBV6-5|-|TRBD2|TRBJ2-7
CASSYKLLAADGEQYF
TGTGCCAGCAGTTACAAATTACTAGCGGCAGACGGCGAGCAGTACTTC
>TRBV19|-|-|TRBJ1-5
CASRGQFNQPQHF
TGTGCCAGTAGAGGACAGTTTAATCAGCCCCAGCATTTT
>TRBV28|-|-|TRBJ1-5
CASSFSLGGGVQPQHF
TGTGCCAGCAGTTTCAGTTTAGGAGGAGGGGTCCAGCCCCAGCATTTT
>TRBV28|few|-|TRBJ1-2
CASSRLGGYTF
TGTGCCAGCAGCAGGTTGGGCGGCTACACCTTC
>TRBV5-1|-|-|TRBJ2-1
CASSYPGGISVNEQFF
TGCGCCAGCAGTTACCCCGGCGGGATATCGGTCAATGAGCAGTTCTTC
>TRBV28|-|TRBD2|TRBJ2-5
CASRPTSGSKETQYF
TGTGCCAGCAGACCCACTAGCGGGAGTAAAGAGACCCAGTACTTC
>TRBV21-1|once|-|TRBJ2-7
CASSKGSEKGQYF
TGTGCCAGCAGCAAAGGTAGCGAAAAGGGACAGTACTTC
>TRBV5-8|-|TRBD1|TRBJ1-5
CASSPDRESQPQHF
TGTGCCAGCAGCCCGGACAGGGAGAGTCAGCCCCAGCATTTT
>TRBV10-3|-|TRBD1|TRBJ1-5
CAISDSGTGAVQPQHF
TGTGCCATCAGTGATTCCGGGACAGGGGCCGTTCAGCCCCAGCATTTT
>TRBV27|-|-|TRBJ2-7
CASSLRRSDEQYF
TGTGCCAGCAGTTTGCGCAGAAGCGACGAGCAGTACTTC
>TRBV20-1|-|-|TRBJ1-2
CSPKGEHGYTF
TGCAGCCCTAAGGGGGAGCATGGCTACACCTTC
>TRBV4-1|-|TRBD2|TRBJ2-5
CASSPRTGPGGQETQYF
TGCGCCAGCAGCCCCCGGACGGGCCCGGGGGGGCAGGAGACCCAGTACTTC
>TRBV19|-|-|TRBJ1-2
CASKITGGFNYGYTF
TGTGCCAGTAAAATTACAGGCGGATTTAACTATGGCTACACCTTC
>TRBV5-1|once|-|TRBJ2-2
CASSFGLAYQANTGELFF
TGCGCCAGCAGCTTTGGGCTAGCCTATCAAGCGAACACCGGGGAGCTGTTTTTT
>TRBV5-1|-|-|TRBJ1-1
CASIGQPNTEAFF
TGCGCCAGCATCGGACAACCGAACACTGAAGCTTTCTTT
>TRBV19|-|TRBD1|TRBJ1-3
CASSSRGGNTIYF
TGTGCCAGTAGTAGCAGGGGGGGAAACACCATATATTTT
>TRBV3-1/TRBV3-2|-|-|TRBJ2-7
CASSPRRAGASYEQYF
TGTGCCAGCAGCCCTCGGAGGGCGGGGGCCTCCTACGAGCAGTACTTC
>TRBV6-5|-|TRBD1|TRBJ2-7
CASSYATGGGYEQYF
TGTGCCAGCAGTTACGCGACAGGGGGGGGCTACGAGCAGTACTTC
>TRBV5-8|-|-|TRBJ1-3
CASSLESSSGNTIYF
TGTGCCAGCAGCTTGGAAAGCTCCTCTGGAAACACCATATATTTT
>TRBV29-1|-|TRBD2|TRBJ2-3
CSVEAPPRAQRGTIPDTQYF
TGCAGCGTTGAAGCTCCCCCACGGGCCCAACGAGGGACTATACCAGATACGCAGTATTTT
>TRBV6-5|-|TRBD2|TRBJ2-1
CASSYQLAGAKNEQFF
TGTGCCAGCAGTTACCAACTAGCGGGAGCTAAAAATGAGCAGTTCTTC
>TRBV5-1|-|-|TRBJ1-1
CASSLAQGRNTEAFF
TGCGCCAGCAGCTTGGCCCAGGGCAGGAACACTGAAGCTTTCTTT
>TRBV6-1|-|TRBD2|TRBJ2-7
CASSERGARGEQYF
TGTGCCAGCAGTGAGCGGGGGGCGAGAGGGGAGCAGTACTTC
>TRBV4-3|-|-|TRBJ1-3
CASSQDLQFSGNTIYF
TGCGCCAGCAGCCAAGACTTACAGTTCTCTGGAAACACCATATATTTT
>TRBV24-1|-|-|TRBJ1-5
CAPPPTVRERQPQHF
TGTGCTCCCCCCCCGACGGTGAGGGAGCGGCAGCCCCAGCATTTT
>TRBV27|-|-|TRBJ1-4
CASSPWEGEKLFF
TGTGCCAGCAGTCCTTGGGAGGGCGAAAAACTGTTTTTT
>TRBV27|-|-|TRBJ2-1
CASTLTSSPYNEQFF
TGTGCCAGCACCCTGACTAGTTCCCCCTACAATGAGCAGTTCTTC
>TRBV5-1|-|-|TRBJ2-7
CASSLADKKSSYEQYF
TGCGCCAGCAGCTTGGCCGACAAGAAGAGCTCCTACGAGCAGTACTTC